The 14 T cell receptor beta chains presented below share a single source sample, sequenced in a study of blood T cell repertoires in COVID-19. The table came from immunoSEQ multiplex PCR; TCRdb's copy has only in-frame clones and leaves some out. The repertoire holds over 25,000 clones, approximately 85% seen once, with about 7% in the top ten. The sample taken for sequencing was peripheral blood. These receptors were collected from a human donor in a cohort sampled during active COVID-19.

The chain couples TRBV9 to TRBJ2-1, with D unresolved. The length of the CDR3 is 14 residues. CDR1 SGDLS and CDR2 YYNGEE come from the germline V gene. V was shortened by 6 bases and J by 4 bases, with 14 bases between the two germline ends. CDR3 protein: CASNHGTAYNEQFF. The CDR3 DNA reads as TGTGCCAGCAATCACGGTACAGCTTACAATGAGCAGTTCTTC.

The chain is built from TRBV11-2 and TRBJ2-3, with a weak D call TRBD2 (5 bases). The CDR3 runs to 16 residues. Per germline, CDR1 SGHAT and CDR2 FQNNGV. The germline V and J ends were trimmed by 5 bases and 0 bases, with 15 bases remaining between them. CDR3 loop: CASSPEGSGSTDTQYF. CDR3 DNA: TGTGCCAGCAGCCCAGAGGGCAGCGGTAGCACAGATACGCAGTATTTT.

The chain uses TRBV24-1 and TRBJ2-2; D perhaps matches TRBD2 (5 bases). Trimming removed 11 bases at V and 2 bases at J, with 11 bases between. This CDR3 comprises 13 residues. The germline gives CDR1 KGHDR, CDR2 SFDVKD. DNA of the CDR3: TGTGCCAGCGGGCCCGCTAACACCGGGGAGCTGTTTTTT. Translation: CASGPANTGELFF.

The chain recombines TRBV9 with TRBJ2-1, with TRBD2 matching over 8 bases. The CDR3 extends over 15 amino acids. The V gene's germline CDR1 is SGDLS and CDR2 YYNGEE. V lost 4 bases and J lost 8; bases outside the gene matches: 11. DNA for the CDR3: TGTGCCAGCAGCCCCCATAGCGGGAAGGTCGATGAGCAGTTCTTC. Translating it yields CASSPHSGKVDEQFF.

The chain couples TRBV7-9 to TRBJ2-1, with 13 bases fitting TRBD2. The CDR3 has 19 residues. V lost 2 bases, J lost 7 bases, and 14 bases stayed unmatched. Germline CDR1 SEHNR, CDR2 FQNEAQ (reference sequence). The CDR3 region is CASSLRARLAGGGVNEQFF. The CDR3 coding sequence is TGTGCCAGCAGCTTACGGGCAAGACTAGCGGGGGGTGGGGTTAATGAGCAGTTCTTC.

The chain links TRBV6-5 to TRBJ2-2, with TRBD1 as a possible D gene (6 bases). With 2 bases removed from V and 6 bases from J, the gap between germline ends came to 13 bases. This CDR3 is 15 amino acids long. Germline V gives CDR1 MNHEY, CDR2 SVGAGI. CDR3 sequence: CASSYDGRQAGELFF. CDR3 DNA: TGTGCCAGCAGTTACGATGGGCGACAGGCCGGGGAGCTGTTTTTT.

The chain uses TRBV18 and TRBJ2-7; 10 nucleotides agree with TRBD2. This CDR3 region has 14 residues. CDR1 and CDR2 (germline): KGHSH, LQKENI. V was clipped by 4 bases and J by 6 bases; unmatched bases: 6. DNA of the CDR3: TGTGCCAGCTCACTAGAATGGACTAGCGGCGAGCAGTACTTC. Its translation: CASSLEWTSGEQYF.

The chain carries TRBV2 and TRBJ2-7, with 10 bases fitting TRBD1. Germline lookup yields CDR1 SNHLY and CDR2 FYNNEI. V shed 4 bases, J shed 3 bases, and the junction held 3 bases outside the gene matches. This CDR3 has 14 residues. The CDR3 nucleotides are TGTGCCAGCAGTGTCGGACAGGGGGACTACGAGCAGTACTTC. It translates to CASSVGQGDYEQYF.

The chain uses TRBV19 and TRBJ2-1; no clear D gene. The ends were cut back, 5 bases at V and 6 bases at J, with 5 bases in the middle. Germline-derived CDR1 and CDR2 are LNHDA and SQIVND (reference sequence). The CDR3 spans 11 residues. The CDR3 loop is CASSSRNEQFF. As DNA, the CDR3 is TGTGCCAGTAGTTCGCGCAATGAGCAGTTCTTC.

The chain carries TRBV11-2 and TRBJ2-7; 7 bases map to TRBD1. CDR1 SGHAT and CDR2 FQNNGV come from the germline V gene. Trimming at V came to 5 bases and at J to 3 bases, leaving 7 bases not matched to a gene. The CDR3 runs 14 residues. The CDR3 DNA sequence: TGTGCCAGCAGCCTCCTCGGGACAGTCTACGAGCAGTACTTC. Translated, it gives CASSLLGTVYEQYF.

The chain has TRBV7-2 and TRBJ2-1, with a possible D match to TRBD2 (6 bases). Germline V CDR1 and CDR2: SGHTA, FQGNSA. V dropped 5 bases and J dropped 5 bases, with 16 bases sitting between them. This CDR3 comprises 15 residues. The CDR3 spells CASSPGTRVNNEQFF. The CDR3 nucleotides are TGTGCCAGCAGCCCCGGGACTCGAGTGAACAATGAGCAGTTCTTC.

This rearrangement joins TRBV5-1 to TRBJ1-3; D gene unclear. This CDR3 comprises 17 residues. Germline CDR1 reads SGHRS; CDR2 reads YFSETQ. V dropped 0 bases and J dropped 0 bases, with 13 bases sitting between them. Here the CDR3 reads CASSLVPYGSSGNTIYF. CDR3 DNA: TGCGCCAGCAGCTTGGTACCCTATGGGAGCTCTGGAAACACCATATATTTT. Full variable domain (missing parts from reference TRBV5-1 and TRBJ1-3): KAGVTQTPRYLIKTRGQQVTLSCSPISGHRSVSWYQQTPGQGLQFLFEYFSETQRNKGNFPGRFSGRQFSNSRSEMNVSTLELGDSALYLCASSLVPYGSSGNTIYFGEGSWLTVV.

The rearrangement links TRBV5-1 to TRBJ1-2; no firm D call. CDR1 and CDR2 from the germline V gene are SGHRS and YFSETQ. The CDR3 contains 13 residues. The V gene lost 0 bases and the J gene lost 2 bases, with 5 bases spanning the gap. CDR3 bases: TGCGCCAGCAGCTTGGGGGCCAACTATGGCTACACCTTC. It is translated as CASSLGANYGYTF.

V is TRBV5-6 and J is TRBJ1-4; weak D call: TRBD1 (5 bases). V lost 2 bases and J lost 0, with 8 bases in between. The CDR3 extends over 15 amino acids. Germline CDR1 reads SGHDT; CDR2 reads YYEEEE. CDR3 in amino acids: CASSFQGPTNEKLFF. CDR3 nucleotides: TGTGCCAGCAGCTTTCAGGGCCCAACTAATGAAAAACTGTTTTTT.